Sequencing of this T cell receptor beta chain was carried out in a study of sequential checkpoint blockade in melanoma. The wider study: Each arm's sequence ended with maintenance nivolumab.

The germline CDR1 and CDR2 sequences are MGHRA and YSYEKL. V was pared by 1 base and J by 2 bases, with 15 bases between. The CDR3 runs to 18 residues. Here immunoSEQ multiplex PCR was the method, and the copy in TCRdb shows in-frame clones only, minus some. The sample includes approximately 7,700 clones, around 50% of them seen just once. Treatment in this sample: randomized to nivolumab then ipilimumab (arm A) or the reverse (arm B). None of the patients previously received DNA-damaging chemotherapy. Sorted cells were live CD3+CD8+, lacking CD19 and CD56, from PBMCs. Sequenced material: CD8+ T cells sorted from blood (inferred from file names), taken from a patient given nivolumab and ipilimumab in sequence. The rearrangement uses TRBV4-1 and TRBJ2-6, with a possible D match to TRBD2 (5 bases). The sequence was obtained from a human donor with melanoma. Here the CDR3 reads CASSQVHPLGAGANVLTF. CDR3 nucleotides: TGCGCCAGCAGCCAAGTCCACCCGTTGGGAGCTGGGGCCAACGTCCTGACTTTC.